Below, one T cell receptor beta chain is given with its context. Its target antigen remains unknown. No base-level quality is on record; no much larger clone is a single base apart. The cohort comprised 710 or so healthy bone marrow donors. Cohort members were all nominally healthy when sampled, although unrecorded immune exposures were likely present. The donor was CMV seronegative and was included in the group of 352 seronegative cohort members. A peripheral blood sample was collected from each donor, and TCR beta sequencing was performed on peripheral blood mononuclear cells. Genomic DNA was extracted from the blood cell samples with the Qiagen DNeasy Blood Extraction Kit. The method behind the library was the immunoSEQ multiplex PCR assay. The multiplex PCR relied on a mix of 60 forward primers for TCR Vbeta segments and 13 reverse primers for TCR Jbeta segments. The CDR3 region of rearranged TCR beta genes was amplified from genomic DNA by a multiplex PCR assay. The amplified TCR beta libraries were sequenced on the Illumina HiSeq System as 87-base-pair reads. Per the source publication's procedure: In a later analysis, some 80 million unique TCR beta chains were counted across the 500 to 850 repertoires, and roughly 11 million of these chains were shared by at least two donors. To remove PCR and sequencing errors, raw reads were error-corrected and collapsed into unique sequences using a nearest-neighbor algorithm that merged closely related sequences. To assign V, D and J gene segments, CDR3 sequences were aligned to IMGT reference sequences. For a sequence to be retained, at least a six-nucleotide match to both a V gene segment and a J gene segment was required. Rearrangements were classified as productive when the CDR3 lacked stop codons and remained in frame with V and J, and all other rearrangements were classified as non-productive. CDR3 was defined by IMGT convention, running from the second conserved V-encoded cysteine to the conserved J-encoded phenylalanine. The earlier analysis of some 540 of the donors excluded any sequence lacking an unambiguous match to a single V gene segment. In an earlier analysis of some 590 of the donors, V segments were called functional above 56.7% productive rearrangements and were called segregating when the between-donor standard deviation exceeded 5%. A statistical classification framework was developed to diagnose cytomegalovirus status using the catalog of TCR beta chain sequences. A later analysis assigned V and J genes by comparing TCR nucleotide sequences with IMGT/GENE-DB human TR gene sequences. A later analysis assigned CDR3 sequences and most-parsimonious VDJ recombination scenarios with the TCRdist pipeline. In a later analysis, each TCR beta chain was defined by its CDR3 amino acid sequence together with its V-gene family, and reads lacking a unique V-gene family were excluded. To address suspected cross-contamination and a sequencing artifact, a later analysis removed under 600 highly shared, low-generation-probability nucleotide sequences. For each public chain, a later analysis derived a clonal expansion index from normalized ranks of inferred template counts within each repertoire. Generation probabilities in a later analysis came from a VDJ recombination model fitted to out-of-frame rearrangements, and those results were checked against IGoR. In a later analysis, hypergeometric tests were used to score TCR-TCR, TCR-HLA and TCR-CMV co-occurrence, with a repertoire-size bias correction applied to TCR pairs. A later analysis estimated false discovery rates by permuting HLA or CMV assignments 20 times. In a later analysis, co-occurring TCRs were grouped with DBSCAN, and TCRdist sequence similarity was added when clustering was performed within HLA-allele-positive subsets. Repertoires with fewer than 30,000 or more than 120,000 public chains, plus five repertoires with anomalous nucleotide sharing, were excluded from co-occurrence clustering. TCRdb carries this immuneACCESS record with in-frame sequences only. Its versions omit some clonotypes, under half of them owing to an unresolved V gene in the studies checked, with the rest unexplained. That table gives V, J and clone size, and the DNA gave D and trimming. The sample table contains fewer than 200,000 clones; only one count was recorded for approximately 71% of them. The ten largest clones represent 4.9% of the sample.

The sample belongs to a study of cytomegalovirus exposure and HLA in healthy donors (TCRdb year 2017). Describing the broader study: An earlier analysis of 587 of the donors reported under 300 Gb of sequence data and 95 million to 140 million unique TCR beta sequences obtained from 180 million or so T cells. An early release that covered about 600 HLA-typed donors contained around 300 gigabases of sequencing data and some 87 million unique TCR sequences. A later genetic analysis took genome-wide SNP genotypes for about three fifths of the 666 donors and used that subset as a discovery cohort. To decide whether each TCR beta V gene segment behaved as functional or pseudogenic, an earlier analysis of fewer than 750 of the donors relied on high-throughput TCR beta sequencing. Rather than drawing on any new phenotypic data, the later analysis identified candidate immune exposures from TCR beta sequences and the way those sequences occurred across donors. To predict cytomegalovirus infection status, the study brought together high-throughput TCR immunosequencing, statistical association of individual TCRs with disease status, and machine learning. The number of donors typed differed by locus, with 629-630 for A, B, C, DRB1 and DQB1, about 500 for DQA1, approximately 580 for DPA1, and 450 to 480 for DPB1. The T cell repertoires of around 670 subjects were profiled by immunosequencing and related to cytomegalovirus serostatus. The genetic ancestry cluster associated with self-reported Caucasian donors included 80% to 90% of the 300 to 450 genotyped donors. To study patterns of TCR occurrence, a later analysis re-analyzed previously published TCR beta repertoires from 700 or so donors and added high-resolution HLA genotyping. The study aimed to test whether signatures of past pathogen exposure could be identified by cataloging public T cell receptors. Donor age, sex, ethnicity and CMV serostatus were compiled alongside the repertoire data. Among approximately 370 genotyped donors of the cohort, an average of around 250,000 unique TCR beta nucleotide sequences was sequenced per donor, of which 15% to 20% were non-productive. All discovery cohort repertoires had been generated using a single sequencing platform. Roughly five DR-DQ haplotypes were handled as single units for association and clustering because linkage in the cohort was strong. HLA typing included class I and class II loci at four-digit resolution. Along with the approximately 700-subject first cohort, a separate validation cohort of around 110 different subjects was used.

The paper's findings and limits, for the study overall: Because counts were too low, some 17 rarely observed V segments, including chromosome 9 orphons, were left out of the earlier analysis of 500 to 750 of the donors. The authors suggested that the approach could potentially be extended to other disease states and immunological phenotypes. This cohort had only TCR beta chains sequenced, and the lack of alpha or paired-chain data limited which features could be detected. In vitro tests confirmed that a few of the cytomegalovirus-associated TCR beta chains recognize cytomegalovirus antigens. In an earlier analysis of approximately 600 of the donors, most TCR beta V segments were observed in productive rearrangements about 90% or about 30% of the time, broadly matching IMGT annotations. According to a later analysis, TCR association rates differed among HLA loci, with DRB1 alleles showing the most associated TCRs and HLA-C alleles showing the fewest. In a later analysis, several top co-occurrence clusters were reported to appear linked to parvovirus B19, influenza, CMV and Epstein-Barr virus. A later genetic analysis associated a missense DCLRE1C variant with V-gene and J-gene trimming of TCR beta chains, and an independent cohort replicated the association. Immune exposure information for the cohort was limited to CMV serostatus. Presence/absence analyses assumed roughly uniform sequencing depth across donors, an assumption that may not hold. HLA typing was unavailable for some donors at each locus, so association tests used only the typed subset. Compared with equally common non-associated chains, HLA-associated TCR beta chains in a later analysis were more clonally expanded and had lower generation probabilities. A cluster of highly shared sequence variants was judged likely to represent a technical artifact of the sequencing pipeline. The classifier was reported to diagnose cytomegalovirus status with high specificity and sensitivity in both the original cohort and the validation cohort. Linkage disequilibrium might explain the correlated functional status among segregating V segments, but an unknown experimental factor could not be ruled out. A later genetic analysis reported fewer N-insertions in productive TCRs among donors in an Asian-associated ancestry cluster than the roughly 720-donor mean. Most CMV-associated TCR beta chains appeared to be HLA-restricted in a later analysis, and the HLA associations seemed to be driven largely by CMV exposure. The study listed 150 to 200 TCR beta chains as associated with cytomegalovirus. Most TCR sequences were seen in very few donors, while some public TCRs were found in many individuals. A further reported finding was that TCR beta sequences accurately predicted the HLA-A and HLA-B alleles for most subjects in the first cohort. Specific HLA alleles were associated with some 15,000 TCR beta sequences at a false discovery rate of 0.05 in a later analysis. When HLA alleles, especially DR and DQ, strongly co-occurred, attributing TCR associations to individual alleles was difficult.

This TCR was sampled from a male donor in good health and CMV-seronegative. Sequenced sample: PBMCs.

The CDR3 protein: CASSLGGHETQYF. In nucleotides, the sequence is TGTGCCAGCAGCTTAGGGGGGCACGAGACCCAGTACTTC. The sequence links TRBV7-2 to TRBJ2-5; the D segment could be TRBD1, given 6 matching bases. V is cut by 1 base and J by 5 bases, and the space between the germline ends is 8 bases. Including the terminal cysteine and phenylalanine, the CDR3 comprises 13 residues. Left in the record is the CDR3 DNA by itself, 39 bases read in frame from the first base. CDR1 SGHTA and CDR2 FQGNSA were looked up in the germline V gene.